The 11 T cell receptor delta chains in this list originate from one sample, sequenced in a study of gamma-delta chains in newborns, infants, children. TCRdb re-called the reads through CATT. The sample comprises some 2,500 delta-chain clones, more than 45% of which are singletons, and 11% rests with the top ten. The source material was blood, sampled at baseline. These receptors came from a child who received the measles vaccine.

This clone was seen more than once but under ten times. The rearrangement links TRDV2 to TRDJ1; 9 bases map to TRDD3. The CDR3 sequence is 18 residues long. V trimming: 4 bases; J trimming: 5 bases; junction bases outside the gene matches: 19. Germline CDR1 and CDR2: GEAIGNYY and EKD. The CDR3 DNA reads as TGTGCCTGTGATACCATGTACTGGGGGACTGATACAACAGATAAACTCATCTTT. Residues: CACDTMYWGTDTTDKLIF.

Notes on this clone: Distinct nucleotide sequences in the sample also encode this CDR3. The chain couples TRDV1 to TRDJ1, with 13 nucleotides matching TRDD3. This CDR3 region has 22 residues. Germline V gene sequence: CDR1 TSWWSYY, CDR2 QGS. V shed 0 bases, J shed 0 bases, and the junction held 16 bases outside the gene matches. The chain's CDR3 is CALGELTSYWGIRDEYTDKLIF. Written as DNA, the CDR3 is TGTGCTCTTGGGGAACTGACCTCATACTGGGGGATACGCGACGAGTACACCGATAAACTCATCTTT.

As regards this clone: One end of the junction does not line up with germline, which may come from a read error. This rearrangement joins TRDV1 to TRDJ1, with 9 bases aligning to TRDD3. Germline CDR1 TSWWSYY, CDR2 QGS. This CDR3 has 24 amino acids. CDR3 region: CALGKLVRVSGQLLGDTHTDKLIF. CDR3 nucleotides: TGTGCCCTTGGGAAACTAGTGCGGGTCTCCGGGCAATTACTGGGGGACACACACACCGATAAACTCATCTTT.

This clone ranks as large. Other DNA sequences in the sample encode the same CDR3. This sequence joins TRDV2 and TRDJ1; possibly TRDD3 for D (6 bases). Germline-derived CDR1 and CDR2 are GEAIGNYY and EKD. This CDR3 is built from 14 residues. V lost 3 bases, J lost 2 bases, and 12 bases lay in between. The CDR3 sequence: CACDLGIRTDKLIF. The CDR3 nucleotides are TGTGCCTGTGACCTGGGGATTAGGACCGATAAACTCATCTTT.

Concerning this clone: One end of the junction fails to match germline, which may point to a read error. The CDR3 here is CALGELRLIWGIHSDKLIF. CDR3 sequence (DNA): TGTGCTCTTGGGGAACTACGCCTTATCTGGGGGATACACTCCGATAAACTCATCTTC. The chain employs TRDV1 and TRDJ1; TRDD3 aligns across 11 bases. Germline CDR1 TSWWSYY, CDR2 QGS. The CDR3 extends over 19 amino acids.

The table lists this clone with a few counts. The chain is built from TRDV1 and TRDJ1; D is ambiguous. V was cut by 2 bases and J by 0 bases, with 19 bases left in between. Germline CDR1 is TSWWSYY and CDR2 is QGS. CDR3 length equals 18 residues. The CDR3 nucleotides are TGTGCTCTTGGGGAATTCACCCATCGGGTAAGGTACACCGATAAACTCATCTTT. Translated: CALGEFTHRVRYTDKLIF.

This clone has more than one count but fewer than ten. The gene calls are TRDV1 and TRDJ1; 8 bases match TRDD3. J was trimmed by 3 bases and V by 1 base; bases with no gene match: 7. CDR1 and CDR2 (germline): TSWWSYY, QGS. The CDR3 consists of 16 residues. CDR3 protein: CALGEPVGDASDKLIF. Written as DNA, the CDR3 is TGTGCTCTTGGGGAACCAGTGGGGGATGCATCCGATAAACTCATCTTT.

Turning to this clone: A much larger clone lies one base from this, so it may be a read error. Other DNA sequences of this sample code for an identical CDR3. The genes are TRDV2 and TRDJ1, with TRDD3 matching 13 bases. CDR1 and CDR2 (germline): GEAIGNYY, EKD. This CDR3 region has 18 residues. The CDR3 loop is CACDAVDWGIRTTDKLIF. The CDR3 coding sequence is TGCGCCTGTGACGCAGTCGACTGGGGGATACGGACCACCGATAAACTCATCTTT.

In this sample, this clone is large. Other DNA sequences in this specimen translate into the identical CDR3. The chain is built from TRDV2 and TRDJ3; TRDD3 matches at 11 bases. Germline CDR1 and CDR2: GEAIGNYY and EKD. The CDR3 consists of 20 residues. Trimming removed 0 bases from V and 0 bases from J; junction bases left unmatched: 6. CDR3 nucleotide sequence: TGTGCCTGTGACACCGTGGGGGATACGGGCAGCTCCTGGGACACCCGACAGATGTTTTTC. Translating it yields CACDTVGDTGSSWDTRQMFF.

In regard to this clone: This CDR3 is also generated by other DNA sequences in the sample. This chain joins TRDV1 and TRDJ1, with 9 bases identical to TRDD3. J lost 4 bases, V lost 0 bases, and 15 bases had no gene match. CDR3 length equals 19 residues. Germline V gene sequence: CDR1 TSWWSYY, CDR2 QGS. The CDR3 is CALGELGDTWGPFYDKLIF. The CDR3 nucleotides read TGTGCTCTTGGGGAACTGGGGGATACCTGGGGGCCATTCTACGATAAACTCATCTTT.

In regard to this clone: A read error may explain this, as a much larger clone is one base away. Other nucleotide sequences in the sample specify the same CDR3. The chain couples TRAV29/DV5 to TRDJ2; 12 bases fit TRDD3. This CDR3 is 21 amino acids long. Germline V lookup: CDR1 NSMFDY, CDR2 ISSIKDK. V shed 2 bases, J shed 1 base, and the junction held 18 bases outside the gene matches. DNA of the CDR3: TGTGCAGCAAGTGTCCCTACCTCTACTGGGGGATACAAGGTTTTGACAGCACAACTCTTCTTT. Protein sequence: CAASVPTSTGGYKVLTAQLFF.